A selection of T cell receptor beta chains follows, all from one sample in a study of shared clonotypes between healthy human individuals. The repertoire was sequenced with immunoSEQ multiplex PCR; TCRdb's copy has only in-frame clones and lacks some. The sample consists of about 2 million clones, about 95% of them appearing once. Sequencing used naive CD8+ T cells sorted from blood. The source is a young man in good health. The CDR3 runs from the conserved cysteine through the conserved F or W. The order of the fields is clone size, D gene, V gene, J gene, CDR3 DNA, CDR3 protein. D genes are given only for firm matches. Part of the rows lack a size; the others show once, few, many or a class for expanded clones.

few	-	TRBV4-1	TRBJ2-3	TGCGCCAGCAGCCAAGTCAGGGACACAGATACGCAGTATTTT	CASSQVRDTDTQYF
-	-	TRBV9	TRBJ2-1	TGTGCCAGCAGAGGAGGGTCCTACAATGAGCAGTTCTTC	CASRGGSYNEQFF
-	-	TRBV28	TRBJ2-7	TGTGCCAGCAGTCCCTTGACAGGAGACGACTCCTACGAGCAGTACTTC	CASSPLTGDDSYEQYF
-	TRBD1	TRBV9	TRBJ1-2	TGTGCCAGCAGCGTAGTCCCGACAGGGGACTATGGCTACACCTTC	CASSVVPTGDYGYTF
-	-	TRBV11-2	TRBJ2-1	TGTGCCAGCAGCTTAGATGGGCATGAGCAGTTCTTC	CASSLDGHEQFF
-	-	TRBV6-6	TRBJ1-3	TGTGCCAGCAGTTACTCAGGAAACACCATATATTTT	CASSYSGNTIYF
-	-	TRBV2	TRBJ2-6	TGTGCCACCAAAACGTGGGAAGTGACAGGCGGGTCTGGGGCCAACGTCCTGACTTTC	CATKTWEVTGGSGANVLTF
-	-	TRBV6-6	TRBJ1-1	TGTGCCAGCATTGGGAACAGGGTGCTGAACACTGAAGCTTTCTTT	CASIGNRVLNTEAFF
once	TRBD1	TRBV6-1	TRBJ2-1	TGTGCCAGCCCCTCCGGGACAGGGAGATACAATGAGCAGTTCTTC	CASPSGTGRYNEQFF
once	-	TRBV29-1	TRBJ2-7	TGCAGCGTTTCCCGGCCCAGCTCCTACGAGCAGTACTTC	CSVSRPSSYEQYF
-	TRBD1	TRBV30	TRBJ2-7	TGTGCCTACGAATCGGGACAGCGTATGACCTACGAGCAGTACTTC	CAYESGQRMTYEQYF
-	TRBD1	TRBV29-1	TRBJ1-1	TGCAGCGTTGAAGCTTGGACAGGGGGCCAAGGGAACACTGAAGCTTTCTTT	CSVEAWTGGQGNTEAFF
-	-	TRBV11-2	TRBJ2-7	TGTGCCAGCAGTCGGCTGGCGGCCTCCTACGAGCAGTACTTC	CASSRLAASYEQYF
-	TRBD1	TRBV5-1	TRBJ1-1	TGCGCCAGCAGCTTGGGTCGACAGGGGAACACTGAAGCTTTCTTT	CASSLGRQGNTEAFF
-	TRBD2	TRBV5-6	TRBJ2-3	TGTGCCAGCAGCTCGACCTCGTCTAGCGGGATCGCAGATACGCAGTATTTT	CASSSTSSSGIADTQYF
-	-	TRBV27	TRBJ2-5	TGTGCCAGCAGTTTGGACGATGAGGAGACCCAGTACTTC	CASSLDDEETQYF
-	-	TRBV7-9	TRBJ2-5	TGTGCCAGCAGCACCAACAACGCGGGGACCCAGTACTTC	CASSTNNAGTQYF
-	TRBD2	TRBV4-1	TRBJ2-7	TGCGCCAGCAGCCAAGATTCGAGCGGGAGGACCTTCGACGAGCAGTACTTC	CASSQDSSGRTFDEQYF
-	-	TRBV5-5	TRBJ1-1	TGTGCCAGCAGCTTGAGTGGAGAGTCTGGAACTGAAGCTTTCTTT	CASSLSGESGTEAFF
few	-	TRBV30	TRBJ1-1	TGTGCCTGGAGTGTAGGAGGGAGTCAGGGCACTGAAGCTTTCTTT	CAWSVGGSQGTEAFF
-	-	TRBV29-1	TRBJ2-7	TGCAGCGTTGACACGGGGAACAAATACGAGCAGTACTTC	CSVDTGNKYEQYF
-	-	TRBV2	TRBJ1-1	TGTGCCAGCAGTGACCAGGGATACCCTGAAGCTTTCTTT	CASSDQGYPEAFF
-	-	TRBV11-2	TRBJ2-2	TGTGCCAGCAGCTTAGTAGGGGGGAACACCGGGGAGCTGTTTTTT	CASSLVGGNTGELFF
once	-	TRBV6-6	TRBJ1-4	TGTGCCAGCAGTTACGCGGACGCTAGACTGTTTTTT	CASSYADARLFF
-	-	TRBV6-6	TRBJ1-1	TGTGCCAGCAGTTTCGATGACGAACCGAACACTGAAGCTTTCTTT	CASSFDDEPNTEAFF
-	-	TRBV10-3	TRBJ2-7	TGTGCCACAGCGGAATCCTCCTACGAGCAGTACTTC	CATAESSYEQYF
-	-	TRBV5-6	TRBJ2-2	TGTGCCAGCAGCGACGGAGACGCCGGGGAGCTGTTTTTT	CASSDGDAGELFF
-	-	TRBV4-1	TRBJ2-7	TGCGCCAGCAGCTCAAGATCAGGACAGAACTCCTACGAGCAGTACTTC	CASSSRSGQNSYEQYF
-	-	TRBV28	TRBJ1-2	TGTGCCAGCAGTTTTCCTTCGACAGAATCTTTAGGCTACACCTTC	CASSFPSTESLGYTF
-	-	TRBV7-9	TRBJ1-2	TGTGCCAGCAGCCAGGGAGGACTCGGCTACACCTTC	CASSQGGLGYTF
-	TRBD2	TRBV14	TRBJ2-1	TGTGCCAGCAGCCAAGGGGGACTAGCGGGTTTTTTCTTC	CASSQGGLAGFFF
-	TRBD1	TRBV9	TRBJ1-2	TGTGCCAGCAGCGTCATTCCGGGACAGGGGTCGGGTGGCTACACCTTC	CASSVIPGQGSGGYTF
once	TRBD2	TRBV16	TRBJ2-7	TGTGCCAGCAGCCATTCGGGACTAGCGGGAGGGAACTACGAGCAGTACTTC	CASSHSGLAGGNYEQYF
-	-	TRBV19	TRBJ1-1	TGTGCCAGCCGAGGGCGGGGGACGGCTGAAGCTTTCTTT	CASRGRGTAEAFF
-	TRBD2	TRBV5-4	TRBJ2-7	TGTGCCAGCAGCAAAGGACTAGCGGAATCCTACGAGCAGTACTTC	CASSKGLAESYEQYF
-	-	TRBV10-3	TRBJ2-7	TGTGCCATCAGTGAACAGGAGAAAGACTACGAGCAGTACTTC	CAISEQEKDYEQYF
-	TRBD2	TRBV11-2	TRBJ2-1	TGTGCCAGCAGGGGCGGGTCTAGCGGACCCTACAATGAGCAGTTCTTC	CASRGGSSGPYNEQFF
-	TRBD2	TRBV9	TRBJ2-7	TGTGCCAGCAGCGTAGAGGTTGGACTAGCGGGAGAGTACGAGCAGTACTTC	CASSVEVGLAGEYEQYF
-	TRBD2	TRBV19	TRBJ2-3	TGTGCCAGTAGTATAGTTGGACTAGCCACAGATACGCAGTATTTT	CASSIVGLATDTQYF
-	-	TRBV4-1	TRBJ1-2	TGCGCCAGCAGCCCCGACAGCGCTTTGACCTATGGCTACACCTTC	CASSPDSALTYGYTF
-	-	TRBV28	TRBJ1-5	TGTGCCAGCAGTTCCGTACCCTTTGGGGGGGATCAGCCCCAGCATTTT	CASSSVPFGGDQPQHF
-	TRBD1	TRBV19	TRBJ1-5	TGTGCCAGTAGTATGGGACAGGGGAATCAGCCCCAGCATTTT	CASSMGQGNQPQHF
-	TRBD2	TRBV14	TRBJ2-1	TGTGCCAGCAGCCAAGACTGGTGGGCTAGCGGGGTGAGCTCCTACAATGAGCAGTTCTTC	CASSQDWWASGVSSYNEQFF
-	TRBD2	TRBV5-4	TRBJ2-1	TGTGCCAGCAGCCTTGGACTAGCGGGAGCCGATGGGGGACGGCAGTTCTTC	CASSLGLAGADGGRQFF
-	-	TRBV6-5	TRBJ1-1	TGTGCCAGCATTCCCAACTTGGGCACTGAAGCTTTCTTT	CASIPNLGTEAFF
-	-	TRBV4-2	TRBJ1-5	TGTGCCAGCAGCCAAGGGCCGGCCAATCAGCCCCAGCATTTT	CASSQGPANQPQHF
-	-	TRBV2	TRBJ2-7	TGTGCCAGCATCGCAGGGTTCTCCTACGAGCAGTACTTC	CASIAGFSYEQYF
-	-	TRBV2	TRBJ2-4	TGTGCCAGCAGTGTTGATTTAGGGGAAGCCAAAAACATTCAGTACTTC	CASSVDLGEAKNIQYF
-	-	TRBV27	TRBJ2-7	TGTGCCAGCAGTATGGACAGTTCCTACGAGCAGTACTTC	CASSMDSSYEQYF
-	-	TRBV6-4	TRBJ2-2	TGTGCCAGCAGAGAGGCCTATAATGAAGTCGGGGAGCTGTTTTTT	CASREAYNEVGELFF
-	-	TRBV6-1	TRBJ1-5	TGTGCCAGCAGTGCAGATCCTTATAGCAATCAGCCCCAGCATTTT	CASSADPYSNQPQHF
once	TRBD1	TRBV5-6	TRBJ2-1	TGTGCCAGCAGCTCCGGAGGGACAGGGGGCAGGGGTGAGCAGTTCTTC	CASSSGGTGGRGEQFF
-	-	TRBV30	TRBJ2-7	TGTGCCGGGGGACTTCCGGTGAGGAAGTACTTC	CAGGLPVRKYF
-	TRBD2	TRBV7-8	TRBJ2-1	TGTGCCAGCAGCTTAGTGGCTAGCGGGGGGGCGAATGAGCAGTTCTTC	CASSLVASGGANEQFF
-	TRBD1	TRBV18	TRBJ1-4	TGTGCCAGCTCACCACCCGGGACAGGGCAAGAAAAACTGTTTTTT	CASSPPGTGQEKLFF